These 8 T cell receptor beta chains share one sample of origin, sequenced in a study of cytomegalovirus exposure and HLA in healthy donors. The PCR had 60 Vbeta and 13 Jbeta primers. Produced via immunoSEQ multiplex PCR; TCRdb's table is partial and in-frame only. Of over 200,000 clones listed, 82% were seen once; the top ten hold 4.5% to 7%. The sequenced sample consisted of PBMCs. The receptors derive from a man in his forties or fifties in good health and CMV-seropositive.

V usage is TRBV5-1 and J usage is TRBJ2-1; tentatively, D is TRBD2 (6 bases). V was pared by 4 bases and J by 6 bases, with 17 bases between. Germline CDR1 reads SGHRS; CDR2 reads YFSETQ. This CDR3 has 15 amino acids. The CDR3 protein is CASSITRGTGNEQFF. CDR3 coding DNA: TGCGCCAGCAGCATCACCCGCGGGACCGGCAATGAGCAGTTCTTC.

This chain links TRBV27 with TRBJ1-1, with D perhaps matching TRBD1 (6 bases). Germline values: CDR1 MNHEY, CDR2 SMNVEV (reference sequence). Trimming left V 6 bases short and J 4 bases short, with 15 bases between. This CDR3 is built from 14 residues. DNA of the CDR3: TGTGCCAGCAGCCCGACAGGTTGGTTCACTGAAGCTTTCTTT. It is translated as CASSPTGWFTEAFF.

This sequence joins TRBV7-9 and TRBJ2-7, with TRBD2 matching over 13 bases. This CDR3 comprises 15 residues. V shed 5 bases, J shed 5 bases, and the junction held 6 bases outside the gene matches. CDR1 is SEHNR, CDR2 FQNEAQ, per germline (reference sequence). The CDR3 nucleotides are TGTGCCAGCAGCCCTACTAGCGGGAGGGCCCACGAGCAGTACGTC. This encodes CASSPTSGRAHEQYV.

This clone was counted a single time. This chain connects TRBV29-1 to TRBJ2-1; no definite D call. The V gene's germline CDR1 is SQVTM and CDR2 ANQGSEA. The ends were cut back, 2 bases at V and 2 bases at J, with 7 bases in the middle. This CDR3 region has 13 residues. CDR3 sequence reads: CSVEKQAYNEQFF. The CDR3 DNA reads TGCAGCGTTGAAAAGCAGGCCTACAATGAGCAGTTCTTC.

This clone was seen a single time. J is TRBJ2-7 and V is TRBV27; 8 bases map to TRBD2. There are 15 residues in the CDR3. Germline CDR1 MNHEY, CDR2 SMNVEV (reference sequence). With V trimmed by 5 bases and J by 3 bases, 9 bases remained unmatched. CDR3 region: CASSLTSGTHYEQYF. DNA of the CDR3: TGTGCCAGCAGTCTAACTAGCGGTACGCACTACGAGCAGTACTTC.

CDR3 region: CASSPQGAYEQYF. CDR3 DNA: TGTGCCAGCTCACCACAGGGAGCCTACGAGCAGTACTTC. The gene calls are TRBV18 and TRBJ2-7, with D perhaps TRBD2 (5 bases). The CDR3 is 13 residues long. Trimming took off 1 base at V and 2 bases at J, with 6 bases between the two ends. In germline, CDR1 is KGHSH, CDR2 LQKENI.

The rearrangement uses TRBV5-6 and TRBJ1-1, with 8 bases fitting TRBD1. In germline, CDR1 is SGHDT, CDR2 YYEEEE. V dropped 4 bases and J dropped 0; count of bases not matched to a gene: 8. The CDR3 consists of 16 residues. CDR3 loop: CASSLDRGALNTEAFF. CDR3 DNA sequence: TGTGCCAGCAGCCTAGACAGGGGAGCCCTGAACACTGAAGCTTTCTTT.

In the case of this clone: This sample includes further DNA sequences coding for the same CDR3. The chain carries TRBV19 and TRBJ1-5; weak D call: TRBD1 (6 bases). The germline CDR1 and CDR2 sequences are LNHDA and SQIVND (reference sequence). With 6 bases removed from V and 6 bases from J, the gap between germline ends came to 9 bases. The CDR3 is made up of 12 amino acids. The CDR3 loop reads CASRQGGQPQHF. The CDR3 region has the DNA TGTGCCAGTAGACAGGGCGGTCAGCCCCAGCATTTT.